The text below deals with one T cell receptor beta chain. Its target is unknown. This specimen belongs to a study of neurological immune-mediated disorders. V was cut by 6 bases and J by 4 bases, with 14 bases left in between. The CDR3 has 13 residues. Per germline, CDR1 DFQATT and CDR2 SNEGSKA (reference sequence). Findings and caveats of the study: Expanded clones shared no identical CDR3 amino acid sequences across subjects, which suggested private TCR-beta repertoires in all groups. In HTLV-1-associated myelopathy, TCR clonal expansion was greatest, and in multiple sclerosis it was least, below healthy controls.

From 15-18 subjects, every sequencing run obtained over 170 million TCR-beta sequences. TCRdb redid the calling of the 5' RACE reads with MiXCR, one entry per CDR3 protein. The sample contains some 41,000 distinct CDR3 sequences, around 15% of which appear only once. This sequence joins TRBV20-1 and TRBJ2-3; D perhaps matches TRBD2 (7 bases). The sample was CD4+ T cells from blood. The source of this sequence is a woman aged 55-70 years with HTLV-1-associated myelopathy (HAM/TSP). DNA of the CDR3: TGCAGTGCAGATGAGGGGGGGGCAGATACGCAGTATTTT. Its translation is CSADEGGADTQYF.